This T cell receptor (beta chain) was recorded in a study of blood T cell repertoires in COVID-19. Study background: Both acute and convalescent COVID-19 samples were obtained from the United States, Italy and Spain. PBMCs, B-cell-depleted T cells, or T cells were the source of the cDNA or gDNA that made up the material.

Authors' data handling: Reference gene primer amplification yielded estimated nucleated cell counts. Using immunoSEQ multiplex PCR, the repertoire was profiled, and TCRdb retains in-frame clones only, with some absent. The V and J calls and clone size are taken from that table; D and trimming were inferred from the DNA. The sample contains 88,000 or so clones, around nine tenths of which appear only once. CDR3 size: 14 residues. The germline V gene has CDR1 LNHNV and CDR2 YYDKDF (reference sequence). Deletions cut 2 bases from V and 0 bases from J, with 7 bases between. The rearrangement joins TRBV15 to TRBJ1-1, with no clear D. The clonotype originates from a man in his sixties with acute or convalescent COVID-19. The sample consisted of peripheral blood. CDR3 in amino acids: CATSRPGLNTEAFF. CDR3 bases: TGTGCCACCAGCAGACCGGGGTTGAACACTGAAGCTTTCTTT.